This T cell receptor (beta chain) comes out of a study of shared clonotypes between healthy human individuals. CDR1 is LNHDA, CDR2 SQIVND, per germline (reference sequence). The V gene lost 5 bases and the J gene lost 2 bases, with 10 bases spanning the gap. The CDR3 loop spans 13 amino acids. The test was conducted at deep level. Only in-frame clones appear in the TCRdb table, and some are missing; sequencing was by immunoSEQ multiplex PCR. The sample includes hundreds of thousands of clones, roughly 97% of them seen just once. The sequence came from a woman aged 25-40 years in good health. The chain links TRBV19 to TRBJ2-7; TRBD2 is a possible D gene (5 bases). The sample was naive CD4+ T cells sorted from blood. The subset is: CD45RA+ positively selected. The CDR3 loop is CASSLASPYEQYF. The CDR3 DNA is TGTGCCAGTAGTCTAGCTTCTCCCTACGAGCAGTACTTC.